The entry below gives a single T cell receptor beta chain sequence along with its context. Trimming at V came to 0 bases and at J to 3 bases, leaving 3 bases not matched to a gene. CDR3 size: 15 residues. The germline gives CDR1 SGHRS, CDR2 YFSETQ. The data were taken from a study of blood T cell repertoires in COVID-19. Across the whole study: The United States, Italy and Spain were the sources of the acute and convalescent COVID-19 samples. T cells, B-cell-depleted T cells, or PBMCs provided the cDNA or gDNA that served as material.

Original methodology: Estimation of nucleated cell counts relied on the amplification of reference gene primers. Only in-frame clones appear in the TCRdb table, and some are missing; sequencing was by immunoSEQ multiplex PCR. That table supplies the V and J calls and clone size; D and trimming were determined from the DNA. This sample has tens of thousands of clones, with about 82% found just once. The chain joins TRBV5-1 to TRBJ2-3; 8 positions match TRBD2. This TCR came from an older man with acute or convalescent COVID-19. Sequenced material: peripheral blood. CDR3 DNA: TGCGCCAGCAGCTTGGCCGCTAGCGGGACAGATACGCAGTATTTT. Amino acid sequence: CASSLAASGTDTQYF.